The source of this TCR beta chain is a study of CD8+ T cells in alopecia areata (dated by TCRdb to 2017 to 2018). With regard to the full study: Treated patients were enrolled in an open-label pilot trial of oral tofacitinib, 5 to 10 mg twice daily, for moderate-to-severe alopecia areata. Tofacitinib was administered for 6 to 18 months, and 6 months of follow-up off drug were then conducted to assess delayed response and recurrence. Disease severity in treated patients was measured with the SALT score, which quantifies the percentage of affected scalp surface area. In both human patients and the C3H/HeJ mouse model, the study applied high-throughput TCRbeta sequencing to look at T cell clonal expansion in alopecia areata. In humans, TCRbeta sequencing was performed on scalp tissue and on sorted CD4+ and CD8+ peripheral blood T cells from healthy controls and from patients with patchy or totalis/universalis alopecia areata. Tofacitinib-treated patients had biopsies at baseline and at 4 and 24 weeks of treatment, with a later scalp biopsy in several patients. Scalp clonality was compared across normal scalp (n=4), patchy alopecia areata scalp (n=8), and alopecia totalis/universalis scalp (n=8). The RNA source kit depended on sample type: the PAXgene miRNA kit for fixed scalp, the miRNeasy kit for PBMCs, and the RNeasy kit for mouse skin. TCRbeta CDR3 regions were amplified by immunoSEQ multiplex PCR using 35 Vbeta forward and 13 Jbeta reverse primers.

Study-wide findings and limitations: Tofacitinib significantly decreased scalp clonality and the number of expanded CD8+ clones among the top 100 scalp clones. Shared TCR sequences between patients were less evident than in mice, which may be partly attributable to HLA diversity in the patient population. Compared with normal scalp, lesional scalp had higher clonality and more expanded CD8+ clones, particularly in alopecia totalis/universalis, a pattern that suggests antigenic drive. Because the treated cohort was small and had only one nonresponder, larger studies are needed to examine links between baseline CD8+ expansion and response. Many expanded lesional clones persisted in scalp and blood during tofacitinib treatment, which may partly explain relapse after stopping treatment. Unlike mouse skin, which is dominated by gammadelta T cells, normal human skin has resident alphabeta T cells that are also sequenced, and this complicates analysis of the scalp TCR repertoire.

Library preparation was by the immunoSEQ multiplex PCR assay. To provide template for TCR sequencing, every sample had RNA extracted and reverse transcribed into cDNA. First-strand cDNA was synthesized using SuperScript III with a 2:1 mix of oligo-dT and random hexamers. A synthetic immune receptor repertoire was used to assess amplification bias, and residual bias was removed computationally. In the original analysis: After raw reads were preprocessed to remove errors, the CDR3 was defined following IMGT conventions as running from the conserved cysteine to phenylalanine. Clonality was computed by normalizing Shannon entropy by log2 of the number of productive unique TCRs and subtracting the result from 1. CD4 or CD8 identity of scalp clones was inferred by cross-referencing scalp TCRbeta sequences with sorted blood CD4 and CD8 repertoires. TCRdb re-hosts the immuneACCESS table, in-frame sequences only. Its copies lack some clones; in the studies checked, an unresolved V gene accounts for under half of them, and the cause for the rest is not known. From that table come the V and J calls and clone size; the DNA was used to work out D and trimming. Across this sample there are about 140,000 clones, with about 88% seen only once. The top ten clones comprise under 15% of the sample.

The sample's time point label, decoded: roughly 27 days on oral tofacitinib. In light of the paper, this sample's treatment or condition label describes: oral pan-JAK inhibitor, 5-10 mg twice daily. From alopecia areata patients, peripheral blood was collected along with lesional scalp punch biopsies. PBMCs were isolated by density centrifugation and stained for CD3, CD4 and CD8, and CD4+ and CD8+ T cells were sorted on a FACSAria. The CDR3 measures 18 amino acids from cysteine to phenylalanine. Solely the CDR3 DNA is kept, with 54 bases framed from the first base. Here V drops 4 bases and J drops 0 bases, and the junction holds 9 bases not matched to any gene. The germline V gene sets CDR1 to SGDLS and CDR2 to YYNGEE. Points on this clone: Its antigen is still unknown. It has no much larger one-base neighbor in the sample; base qualities were not kept.

In this chain, TRBV9 is recombined with TRBJ2-3, with 12 bases in between that match TRBD2. The source of this sequence is a human donor with alopecia areata. The sample here was CD8+ T cells sorted from blood, taken at week 4, from a patient treated with tofacitinib. The nucleotides read TGTGCCAGCAGCCTTGGACTAGCGGGGATTACTAGCACAGATACGCAGTATTTT. Its protein is CASSLGLAGITSTDTQYF.